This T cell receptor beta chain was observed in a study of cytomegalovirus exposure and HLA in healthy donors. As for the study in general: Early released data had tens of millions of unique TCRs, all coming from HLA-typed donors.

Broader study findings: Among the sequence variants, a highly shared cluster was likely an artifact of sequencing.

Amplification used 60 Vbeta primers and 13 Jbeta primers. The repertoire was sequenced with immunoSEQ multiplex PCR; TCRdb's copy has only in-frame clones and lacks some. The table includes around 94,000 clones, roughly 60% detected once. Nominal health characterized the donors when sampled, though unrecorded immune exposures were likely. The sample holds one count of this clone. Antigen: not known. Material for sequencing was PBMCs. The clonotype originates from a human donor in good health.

This chain's CDR3 is CSTKDQGSGSPEQYF. The CDR3 DNA is TGCAGCACTAAAGACCAGGGTAGCGGGAGTCCCGAGCAGTACTTC. The V gene is TRBV29-1, the J gene TRBJ2-7, with 9 bases aligning to TRBD2. V was pared by 8 bases and J by 6 bases, with 17 bases of the junction left unmatched. The CDR3 has 15 residues. Germline loops: CDR1 SQVTM, CDR2 ANQGSEA.